This is a list of T cell receptor beta chains from one sample in a study of blood T cell repertoires in COVID-19. Sequenced by immunoSEQ multiplex PCR; TCRdb stores in-frame clones only, minus some. The sample consists of approximately 200,000 clones, more than 70% of them appearing once. Input material: peripheral blood. The receptor set was obtained from a woman aged 60-75 years with acute or convalescent COVID-19. The CDR3 runs from the conserved cysteine through the conserved F or W. D genes are given only for firm matches. Clone size is given for some rows only: seen once, a few or many times, or a class if the clone is expanded.

J gene,D gene,clone size,V gene,CDR3 protein,CDR3 DNA
TRBJ2-3,.,.,TRBV21-1,CASSKYPPVHRQGENSTDTQYF,TGTGCCAGCAGCAAATACCCCCCCGTCCACCGACAGGGGGAAAACAGCACAGATACGCAGTATTTT
TRBJ1-2,.,.,TRBV24-1,CATSDSGQNYGYTF,TGTGCCACCAGTGATTCAGGACAGAACTATGGCTACACCTTC
TRBJ2-2,.,few,TRBV12-5,CASGLSGINTGELFF,TGTGCTAGTGGTTTGTCCGGGATTAACACCGGGGAGCTGTTTTTT
TRBJ1-1,TRBD1,.,TRBV6-1,CASSEAGQGAFF,TGTGCCAGCAGTGAAGCGGGACAGGGGGCTTTCTTT
TRBJ2-5,TRBD2,.,TRBV3-1/TRBV3-2,CASSRALAGGRETQYF,TGTGCCAGCAGCCGAGCACTAGCGGGAGGGCGTGAGACCCAGTACTTC
TRBJ1-5,.,.,TRBV18,CASSPSGGAGQPQHF,TGTGCCAGCTCACCATCGGGGGGCGCAGGTCAGCCCCAGCATTTT
TRBJ2-2,TRBD2,.,TRBV2,CASLGTSGRIGELFF,TGTGCCAGCCTCGGGACTAGCGGGAGGATCGGGGAGCTGTTTTTT
TRBJ1-1,TRBD1,once,TRBV5-1,CASSPGQGANTEAFF,TGCGCCAGCAGTCCGGGACAGGGGGCAAACACTGAAGCTTTCTTT
TRBJ1-2,.,.,TRBV7-9,CASSLVGENYGYTF,TGTGCCAGCAGCTTAGTCGGGGAAAACTATGGCTACACCTTC
TRBJ1-2,.,.,TRBV11-2,CASSLGRLFRQNYGYTF,TGTGCCAGCAGCTTAGGTCGTTTATTTAGACAGAACTATGGCTACACCTTC
TRBJ1-3,.,.,TRBV4-1,CASSQLPRGVYTIYF,TGCGCCAGCAGCCAACTCCCTCGGGGGGTTTACACCATATATTTT
TRBJ2-7,.,.,TRBV4-1,CASSLEPGSFYEQYF,TGCGCCAGCAGCTTAGAGCCGGGATCCTTCTACGAGCAGTACTTC
TRBJ2-1,TRBD2,once,TRBV19,CASSIRSGRNDNEQFF,TGTGCCAGTAGTATACGGAGCGGGAGGAATGACAATGAGCAGTTCTTC
TRBJ1-4,TRBD1,.,TRBV19,CATQKNPTGKLFF,TGTGCCACCCAAAAAAACCCGACAGGGAAACTGTTTTTT
TRBJ2-1,.,.,TRBV14,CASSQWTSTYNEQFF,TGTGCCAGCAGCCAATGGACTTCCACCTACAATGAGCAGTTCTTC
TRBJ1-4,.,.,TRBV3-1/TRBV3-2,CASSQMAGLEKLFF,TGTGCCAGCAGCCAAATGGCAGGACTTGAAAAACTGTTTTTT
TRBJ2-7,TRBD2,.,TRBV5-1,CASSLGLAGDEQYF,TGCGCCAGCAGCTTGGGACTAGCGGGGGATGAGCAGTACTTC
TRBJ2-2,TRBD1,.,TRBV6-5,CASSLDRVNTGELFF,TGTGCCAGCAGCCTAGACAGGGTGAACACCGGGGAGCTGTTTTTT
TRBJ2-1,TRBD2,.,TRBV27,CASSLSWRLAGGGEQFF,TGTGCCAGCAGTTTATCGTGGAGGCTAGCGGGAGGCGGAGAGCAGTTCTTC
TRBJ2-2,.,.,TRBV30,CAWSAGTGGELFF,TGTGCCTGGAGTGCGGGTACCGGCGGGGAGCTGTTTTTT
TRBJ2-1,TRBD1,.,TRBV11-3,CASSLRQGNYNEQFF,TGTGCCAGCAGCTTACGACAGGGGAACTACAATGAGCAGTTCTTC
TRBJ1-1,.,.,TRBV28,CASSLSEALRIFF,TGTGCCAGCAGTTTATCTGAAGCCCTTCGAATTTTCTTT
TRBJ1-5,.,.,TRBV12-3/TRBV12-4,CASSQGSNQPQHF,TGTGCCAGCAGTCAGGGTAGCAATCAGCCCCAGCATTTT
TRBJ1-2,.,.,TRBV20-1,CSAASGYGYTF,TGCAGTGCGGCCTCGGGTTATGGCTACACCTTC
TRBJ1-6,.,.,TRBV21-1,CASRIGQGFSPLHF,TGTGCCAGCAGAATCGGACAGGGCTTTTCACCCCTCCACTTT
TRBJ1-3,.,.,TRBV6-5,CSSSLDRASGNTIYF,TGTTCCAGCAGCCTGGACAGAGCTTCTGGAAACACCATATATTTT
TRBJ2-7,.,.,TRBV7-6,CASSLDPGSYEQYF,TGTGCCAGCAGCTTAGACCCAGGGTCCTACGAGCAGTACTTC
TRBJ1-5,.,.,TRBV19,CASSIVAQNQPQHF,TGTGCCAGTAGTATAGTAGCGCAAAATCAGCCCCAGCATTTT
TRBJ2-7,TRBD1,.,TRBV2,CASTFDRGIYEQYF,TGTGCCAGCACGTTCGACAGGGGTATCTACGAGCAGTACTTC
TRBJ1-1,.,.,TRBV28,CASSSGRRAGAFF,TGTGCCAGCAGTTCTGGCCGTCGGGCGGGTGCTTTCTTT
TRBJ2-7,.,.,TRBV18,CASSKERSSYEQYF,TGTGCCAGCTCAAAGGAGAGGAGCTCCTACGAGCAGTACTTC
TRBJ2-1,TRBD2,.,TRBV29-1,CSTYPGLAGGNEQFF,TGCAGCACTTATCCGGGACTAGCGGGAGGTAATGAGCAGTTCTTC
TRBJ2-3,TRBD1,once,TRBV14,CASSQTRGQGGTDTQYF,TGTGCCAGCAGCCAAACCCGGGGACAGGGCGGCACAGATACGCAGTATTTT
TRBJ2-5,TRBD2,.,TRBV5-8,CASSLGLAGDRETQYF,TGTGCCAGCAGCTTGGGACTAGCGGGAGACCGGGAGACCCAGTACTTC
TRBJ2-7,.,.,TRBV5-1,CASSPAGTYSYEQYF,TGCGCCAGCAGCCCGGCGGGGACTTACTCCTACGAGCAGTACTTC
TRBJ2-5,.,.,TRBV5-5,CASSLGSGARETQYF,TGTGCCAGCAGCTTGGGGTCAGGGGCGCGGGAGACCCAGTACTTC
TRBJ1-2,.,.,TRBV6-5,CASSYRGQYGYTF,TGTGCCAGCAGTTACCGCGGACAGTATGGCTACACCTTC
TRBJ2-5,.,.,TRBV7-7,CASSLAGLKETQYF,TGTGCCAGCAGCTTAGCGGGACTGAAAGAGACCCAGTACTTC
TRBJ1-2,TRBD1,.,TRBV5-5,CASSLYLGQAISGYTF,TGTGCCAGCAGCTTGTATCTGGGACAGGCAATTAGTGGCTACACCTTC
TRBJ1-1,.,once,TRBV18,CASSVSGQLNTEAFF,TGTGCCAGCTCCGTCTCAGGACAGTTGAACACTGAAGCTTTCTTT
TRBJ1-3,TRBD1,.,TRBV18,CASSPGQSFTGNTIYF,TGTGCCAGCTCACCGGGACAGTCATTCACTGGAAACACCATATATTTT
TRBJ1-6,.,.,TRBV18,CASSPFTGLGSPLHF,TGTGCCAGCTCACCATTTACGGGTTTGGGTTCACCCCTCCACTTT
TRBJ1-5,.,.,TRBV7-6,CASSPNSGSAGPQHF,TGTGCCAGCAGCCCAAATTCCGGGTCCGCGGGGCCCCAGCATTTT
TRBJ1-2,.,.,TRBV2,CASIVSRSNYGYTF,TGTGCCAGCATCGTCAGTCGATCTAACTATGGCTACACCTTC
TRBJ1-6,.,.,TRBV28,CASRDTIGQFGNSPLHF,TGTGCCAGCAGAGACACTATAGGACAGTTTGGGAATTCACCCCTCCACTTT
TRBJ2-7,TRBD2,.,TRBV27,CASSLSPWTSGSYEQYF,TGTGCCAGCAGTTTATCTCCTTGGACTAGCGGGAGCTACGAGCAGTACTTC